This passage covers 29 T cell receptor beta chains from one sample sequenced in a study of blood T cell repertoires in COVID-19. Clones were sequenced by immunoSEQ multiplex PCR, and TCRdb holds only the in-frame ones, with some missing. This sample has about 55,000 clones, with approximately 90% found just once. Specimen: peripheral blood. Receptors were obtained from a man in his 60s with acute or convalescent COVID-19.

The chain uses TRBV6-6 and TRBJ2-7; D possibly corresponds to TRBD1 (6 bases). The V gene's germline CDR1 is MNHNY and CDR2 SVGAGI (reference sequence). V lost 2 bases, J lost 2 bases, and 13 bases lay in between. CDR3 length equals 15 residues. This chain's CDR3 is CASSYNQGHPYEQYF. In DNA, the CDR3 is TGTGCCAGCAGTTACAATCAGGGACATCCCTACGAGCAGTACTTC.

This chain uses TRBV15 with TRBJ2-5, with D tentatively TRBD1 (5 bases). The V gene's germline CDR1 is LNHNV and CDR2 YYDKDF (reference sequence). CDR3 length equals 16 residues. V shed 5 bases and J shed 1 base, with 17 bases lying between them. The CDR3 is CATSPHFPTGQETQYF. The CDR3 DNA sequence: TGTGCCACCAGCCCACATTTCCCAACAGGCCAAGAGACCCAGTACTTC.

V and J are TRBV27 and TRBJ2-5; tentatively, D is TRBD2 (5 bases). Germline CDR1 is MNHEY and CDR2 is SMNVEV (reference sequence). The CDR3 covers 13 residues. V lost 3 bases and J lost 9, with 14 bases in between. The CDR3 spells CASSLSWIGAQYF. In DNA, the CDR3 is TGTGCCAGCAGTTTGAGCTGGATCGGGGCCCAGTACTTC.

The chain recombines TRBV5-1 with TRBJ2-3, with D possibly TRBD2 on 6 matching bases. This CDR3 is built from 14 residues. Trimming removed 2 bases at V and 3 bases at J, with 10 bases between. Germline CDR1 and CDR2: SGHRS and YFSETQ. This CDR3 is CASSFEGGTDTQYF. The DNA for the CDR3 is TGCGCCAGCAGCTTTGAGGGAGGTACAGATACGCAGTATTTT.

The V call is TRBV20-1, the J call TRBJ2-5; D is unclear. The germline CDR1 and CDR2 sequences are DFQATT and SNEGSKA (reference sequence). The CDR3 sequence is 13 residues long. V was cut by 3 bases and J by 4 bases, with 12 bases left in between. CDR3 nucleotides: TGCAGTGCTAGTTCCCTCAAGCCAGAGACCCAGTACTTC. It is translated as CSASSLKPETQYF.

This chain links TRBV4-2 with TRBJ1-2, with TRBD1 matching over 11 bases. The CDR3 extends over 17 amino acids. Germline loops: CDR1 LGHNA, CDR2 YNFKEQ. With 0 bases clipped from V and 7 bases from J, the junction kept 10 bases outside the gene matches. Here the CDR3 reads CASSQDGTGGLRAGYTF. In DNA form, the CDR3 reads TGTGCCAGCAGCCAAGATGGGACAGGGGGGTTGAGGGCTGGCTACACCTTC.

The V gene is TRBV6-5, the J gene TRBJ1-6, with 8 positions matching TRBD1. Germline CDR1 MNHEY, CDR2 SVGAGI. This CDR3 has 15 residues. Trimming at V came to 6 bases and at J to 4 bases, leaving 5 bases not matched to a gene. The CDR3 DNA reads TGTGCCAGCAGATACAGGACAGGGTATAATTCACCCCTCCACTTT. Translating it yields CASRYRTGYNSPLHF.

The chain has TRBV9 and TRBJ2-2, with D tentatively TRBD1 (5 bases). Per the germline V gene, CDR1 is SGDLS and CDR2 is YYNGEE. Trimming cost V 0 bases and J 1 base, with 13 bases left between them. The length of the CDR3 is 17 residues. CDR3 protein: CASSVVSGQGNTGELFF. CDR3 sequence (DNA): TGTGCCAGCAGCGTAGTGTCCGGTCAGGGGAACACCGGGGAGCTGTTTTTT.

The chain carries TRBV5-4 and TRBJ2-5; 14 nucleotides agree with TRBD2. The trim removed 4 bases at V and 3 bases at J, leaving 8 bases unmatched. This CDR3 is built from 17 residues. Germline values: CDR1 SGHNT, CDR2 YYREEE (reference sequence). As DNA, the CDR3 is TGTGCCAGCAGCCAAACGCCGGGACTAGCGGGAGAAGAGACCCAGTACTTC. Protein: CASSQTPGLAGEETQYF.

The chain combines TRBV7-2 with TRBJ2-5; no definite D call. CDR1 is SGHTA and CDR2 is FQGNSA in the germline V gene. V was shortened by 1 base and J by 3 bases, with 9 bases between the two germline ends. The CDR3 consists of 14 residues. The CDR3 region has the DNA TGTGCCAGCAGCTTAGTGTCCTACGAAGAGACCCAGTACTTC. This gives the protein CASSLVSYEETQYF.

This clone showed up just once. The chain combines TRBV13 with TRBJ2-3, with 9 bases matching TRBD2. The CDR3 extends over 17 amino acids. Germline CDR1 reads PRHDT; CDR2 reads FYEKMQ (reference sequence). The junction had 9 bases not matched to a gene; V was cut back by 3 bases and J by 2 bases. This CDR3 reads CASSFSLLAGTTDTQYF. As DNA, the CDR3 is TGTGCCAGCAGCTTTTCATTGCTAGCGGGAACCACAGATACGCAGTATTTT. The full variable domain, with the rest looked up from reference TRBV13 and TRBJ2-3, is AAGVIQSPRHLIKEKRETATLKCYPIPRHDTVYWYQQGPGQDPQFLISFYEKMQSDKGSIPDRFSAQQFSDYHSELNMSSLELGDSALYFCASSFSLLAGTTDTQYFGPGTRLTVL.

The chain uses TRBV28 and TRBJ1-4; perhaps TRBD1 as D (6 bases). Trimming left V 7 bases short and J 8 bases short, with 17 bases between. Per germline, CDR1 MDHEN and CDR2 SYDVKM. The CDR3 runs to 14 residues. DNA for the CDR3: TGTGCCAGCACGCTGGGACACCGCACCGAAAAACTGTTTTTT. It codes for CASTLGHRTEKLFF.

The chain has TRBV5-1 and TRBJ2-1, with TRBD2 identical over 8 bases. This CDR3 has 15 residues. The V gene end was trimmed by 0 bases and the J gene end by 6 bases; junction bases not matched to a gene: 5. Per the germline V gene, CDR1 is SGHRS and CDR2 is YFSETQ. In nucleotides, the CDR3 is TGCGCCAGCAGCTTGGAGGCGGGAGGAGGCAATGAGCAGTTCTTC. Residues: CASSLEAGGGNEQFF.

This clone was found once. The CDR3 DNA is TGTGCCAGCAGCCCAGGGCCTAGATCTGGAGGGGACACTGAAGCTTTCTTT. Residues: CASSPGPRSGGDTEAFF. The chain recombines TRBV11-3 with TRBJ1-1; tentatively, D is TRBD1 (5 bases). This CDR3 comprises 17 residues. V lost 5 bases and J 3 bases, leaving 22 bases between the germline ends. The germline V gene encodes CDR1 SGHNT and CDR2 YENEEA.

The chain couples TRBV6-5 to TRBJ2-3; TRBD1 is a possible D gene (6 bases). Trimming pared 6 bases from V and 0 bases from J, leaving 10 bases between. Germline assignment: CDR1 MNHEY and CDR2 SVGAGI. The CDR3 sequence is 14 residues long. CDR3 nucleotides: TGTGCCAGCAGAGGGGACATTAGCACAGATACGCAGTATTTT. Translating it yields CASRGDISTDTQYF.

This chain links TRBV2 with TRBJ1-1; D may be TRBD1 (5 bases). The length of the CDR3 is 17 residues. Trimming stripped 5 bases from V and 1 base from J, with 20 bases between. Germline V gene sequence: CDR1 SNHLY, CDR2 FYNNEI. CDR3 amino acids: CASSIVPSIGQNTEAFF. The CDR3, as DNA: TGTGCCAGCAGTATCGTCCCCTCCATAGGACAGAACACTGAAGCTTTCTTT.

The chain has TRBV9 and TRBJ1-4; D remains ambiguous. V lost 0 bases and J lost 5, with 11 bases in between. Germline CDR1 is SGDLS and CDR2 is YYNGEE. The CDR3 has 15 amino acids. This CDR3 reads CASSVGYVENEKLFF. In nucleotides, the CDR3 is TGTGCCAGCAGCGTAGGGTACGTCGAGAATGAAAAACTGTTTTTT.

The rearrangement joins TRBV14 to TRBJ2-3; D is ambiguous. Germline lookup yields CDR1 SGHDN and CDR2 FVKESK. This CDR3 comprises 12 residues. Trimming took 5 bases from V and 7 from J, leaving 10 bases between them. The CDR3 loop reads CASSDNGNTQYF. The CDR3 DNA reads TGTGCCAGCAGCGACAACGGTAATACGCAGTATTTT.

This chain links TRBV5-8 with TRBJ1-1; 8 bases match TRBD1. The CDR3 loop spans 16 amino acids. V shed 0 bases, J shed 0 bases, and the junction held 4 bases outside the gene matches. CDR1 is SGHTS, CDR2 YDEGEE, per germline. CDR3 protein: CASSLGRGQVNTEAFF. In DNA, the CDR3 is TGTGCCAGCAGCTTGGGGAGGGGACAGGTGAACACTGAAGCTTTCTTT.

The genes are TRBV28 and TRBJ1-5; D might be TRBD1 (6 bases). Germline CDR1 reads MDHEN; CDR2 reads SYDVKM. Deletions cut 5 bases from V and 7 bases from J, with 18 bases between. The CDR3 loop spans 15 amino acids. The CDR3 sequence: CASSGSRGQGQPQHF. DNA of the CDR3: TGTGCCAGCAGTGGCTCTCGAGGGCAGGGGCAGCCCCAGCATTTT.

The chain carries TRBV6-5 and TRBJ1-4, with 7 bases fitting TRBD1. V lost 4 bases, J lost 11 bases, and 7 bases stayed unmatched. The germline gives CDR1 MNHEY, CDR2 SVGAGI. CDR3 length: 13 amino acids. The CDR3 region is CASSSGPGQKLFF. CDR3 DNA: TGTGCCAGCAGTTCCGGACCGGGACAGAAACTGTTTTTT.

This chain connects TRBV7-2 to TRBJ1-3; D not certain. The germline gives CDR1 SGHTA, CDR2 FQGNSA. This CDR3 spans 14 amino acids. V was clipped by 4 bases and J by 0 bases, with 7 bases between them. Here the CDR3 reads CASSSILSGNTIYF. Here the CDR3 DNA reads TGTGCCAGCAGCTCTATCCTCTCTGGAAACACCATATATTTT.

The chain is built from TRBV5-5 and TRBJ2-5; a possible D gene is TRBD2 (5 bases). Trimming took 3 bases from V and 5 from J, leaving 14 bases between them. Germline V gene data show CDR1 as SGHKS and CDR2 as YYEKEE (reference sequence). The CDR3 is made up of 14 amino acids. The CDR3 loop is CASSSGLFEETQYF. DNA of the CDR3: TGTGCCAGCAGCTCCGGACTCTTCGAGGAGACCCAGTACTTC.

V usage is TRBV28 and J usage is TRBJ1-1; D gene uncertain. V lost 7 bases and J lost 6, with 18 bases in between. Germline CDR1 reads MDHEN; CDR2 reads SYDVKM. There are 14 residues in the CDR3. CDR3 in DNA: TGTGCCAGCACCCTGCCCCCAAATGAGGCTGAAGCTTTCTTT. Its translation is CASTLPPNEAEAFF.

The chain has TRBV29-1 and TRBJ2-3; 8 nucleotides line up with TRBD2. The junction had 6 bases not matched to a gene; V was cut back by 2 bases and J by 2 bases. There are 15 residues in the CDR3. The germline V gene encodes CDR1 SQVTM and CDR2 ANQGSEA. DNA for the CDR3: TGCAGCGTTGAATCCCCGGGAGGGTACACAGATACGCAGTATTTT. Translation: CSVESPGGYTDTQYF.

This chain links TRBV7-8 with TRBJ2-1, with TRBD2 identical over 7 bases. Per the germline V gene, CDR1 is SGHVS and CDR2 is FQNEAQ. After removal of 3 bases from V and 7 bases from J, the junction contained 12 bases not matched to a gene. This CDR3 is 16 amino acids long. The CDR3 region has the DNA TGTGCCAGCAGCTTTACCCGGGACTATAGAAGTAATGAGCAGTTCTTC. It yields the protein CASSFTRDYRSNEQFF.

The chain carries TRBV27 and TRBJ2-1, with D uncertain. The CDR3 sequence is 13 residues long. CDR1 MNHEY and CDR2 SMNVEV come from the germline V gene (reference sequence). V shed 8 bases and J shed 13 bases, with 21 bases lying between them. CDR3 nucleotide sequence: TGTGCCAGCGGCTTAGAGGCGGAGCGAATCCAGTTCTTC. Residues: CASGLEAERIQFF.

The V gene is TRBV9, the J gene TRBJ2-5; 11 bases are shared with TRBD2. CDR1 and CDR2 (germline): SGDLS, YYNGEE. J lost 3 bases, V lost 3 bases, and 13 bases had no gene match. This CDR3 is 18 amino acids long. The CDR3 spells CASSGLLTSGSSKETQYF. The CDR3 region has the DNA TGTGCCAGCAGCGGTCTTTTAACTAGCGGGAGTAGTAAAGAGACCCAGTACTTC. Together with reference TRBV9 and TRBJ2-5, the CDR3 gives the full variable domain: DSGVTQTPKHLITATGQRVTLRCSPRSGDLSVYWYQQSLDQGLQFLIQYYNGEERAKGNILERFSAQQFPDLHSELNLSSLELGDSALYFCASSGLLTSGSSKETQYFGPGTRLLVL.

DNA for the CDR3: TGTGCCAGCAGTTTACACCTCTTGGGGACTAGCGGGAAAGCCGGGCAGTTCTTC. This gives the protein CASSLHLLGTSGKAGQFF. The chain is built from TRBV27 and TRBJ2-1; 13 nucleotides align to TRBD2. CDR3 length equals 18 residues. Germline-derived CDR1 and CDR2 are MNHEY and SMNVEV (reference sequence). Trimming removed 2 bases from V and 12 bases from J; junction bases left unmatched: 16.